This T cell receptor beta chain was sequenced in a study of post-analysis software for immune sequencing data. Study as a whole: The courses of disease that were included comprised relapsing-remitting, secondary progressive and progressive-relapsing multiple sclerosis.

Study-level findings and limits: Included in a set of about 5 TRBV segments more frequent in patients than controls were TRBV5-6, TRBV5-1 and TRBV20-1.

TCR beta cDNA libraries included unique molecular identifiers. It was from about 0.94 to 9.7 million T cells that some 470,000 cDNA molecules came. TCRdb reprocessed the PCR reads with MiXCR, giving one entry per CDR3 protein. This sample has 450,000 or so distinct CDR3 sequences, with around 40% found just once. The CDR3 loop spans 11 amino acids. Trimming removed 4 bases at V and 5 bases at J, with 6 bases between. Germline V CDR1 and CDR2: WSHSY, SAAADI. This clonotype was seen repeatedly, ten times or more. The antigen remains undetermined. The sequence was collected from a girl aged 5-17 years with multiple sclerosis. The chain employs TRBV10-2 and TRBJ2-7; D ambiguous. Material for sequencing was blood. CDR3 loop: CASSGGDEQYF. DNA of the CDR3: TGCGCCAGCAGTGGTGGGGACGAGCAGTACTTC.